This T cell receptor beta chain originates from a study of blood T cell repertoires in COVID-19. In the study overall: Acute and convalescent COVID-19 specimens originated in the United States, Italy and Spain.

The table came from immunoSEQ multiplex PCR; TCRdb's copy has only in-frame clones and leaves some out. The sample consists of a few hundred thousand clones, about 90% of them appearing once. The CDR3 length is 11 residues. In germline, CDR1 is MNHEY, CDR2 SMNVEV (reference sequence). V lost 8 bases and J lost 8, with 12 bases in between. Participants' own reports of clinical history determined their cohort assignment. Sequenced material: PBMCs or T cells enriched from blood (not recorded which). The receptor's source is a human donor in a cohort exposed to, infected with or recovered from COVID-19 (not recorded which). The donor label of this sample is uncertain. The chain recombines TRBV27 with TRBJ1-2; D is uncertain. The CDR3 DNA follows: TGTGCCAGCGGAGGAGGGTTAGGCTACACCTTC. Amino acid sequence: CASGGGLGYTF.